This TCR beta chain is drawn from a study of naive and memory T cell subsets. This clonotype was counted many times. This CDR3 comprises 13 residues. V was clipped by 5 bases and J by 3 bases, with 10 bases between them. Germline V gene lookup returns CDR1 SGHTA and CDR2 FQGNSA. The beta constant-region primer was an equimolar mix of two oligonucleotides covering TRBC1 and TRBC2. MiXCR was run by TCRdb on the UMI-ligation and nested PCR reads, yielding one entry per CDR3 protein. There are 70,000 to 95,000 distinct CDR3 sequences in the sample; 5.5% to 8.5% occur only once, and roughly 1.5% lies in the top ten.

The TCR was taken from a human donor in good health. V gene TRBV7-2 combines with J gene TRBJ1-1, with a weak D call TRBD1 (5 bases). The sample comprised central memory CD4+ T cells from blood. The CDR3 DNA reads TGTGCCAGCAGCGGAGACAGCTACACTGAAGCTTTCTTT. It is translated as CASSGDSYTEAFF. Full variable domain (rest looked up from reference TRBV7-2 and TRBJ1-1): GAGVSQSPSNKVTEKGKDVELRCDPISGHTALYWYRQSLGQGLEFLIYFQGNSAPDKSGLPSDRFSAERTGGSVSTLTIQRTQQEDSAVYLCASSGDSYTEAFFGQGTRLTVV.